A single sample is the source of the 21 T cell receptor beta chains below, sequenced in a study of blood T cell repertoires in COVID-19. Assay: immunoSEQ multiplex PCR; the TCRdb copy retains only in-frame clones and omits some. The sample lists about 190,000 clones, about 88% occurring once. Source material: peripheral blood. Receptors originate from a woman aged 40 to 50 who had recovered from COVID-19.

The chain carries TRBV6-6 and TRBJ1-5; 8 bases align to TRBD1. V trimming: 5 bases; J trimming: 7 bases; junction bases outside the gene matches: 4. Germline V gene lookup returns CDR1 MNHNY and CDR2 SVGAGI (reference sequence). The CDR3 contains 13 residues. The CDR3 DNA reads TGTGCCAGCAGTACAGGGGGGGGACAGCCCCAGCATTTT. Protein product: CASSTGGGQPQHF.

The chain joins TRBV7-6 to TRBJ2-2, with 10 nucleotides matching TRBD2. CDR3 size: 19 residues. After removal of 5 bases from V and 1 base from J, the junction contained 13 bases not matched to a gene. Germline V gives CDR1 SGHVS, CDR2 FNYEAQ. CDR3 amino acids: CASSPRGLAVKGNTGELFF. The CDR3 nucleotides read TGTGCCAGCAGCCCGCGCGGACTAGCGGTTAAGGGGAACACCGGGGAGCTGTTTTTT.

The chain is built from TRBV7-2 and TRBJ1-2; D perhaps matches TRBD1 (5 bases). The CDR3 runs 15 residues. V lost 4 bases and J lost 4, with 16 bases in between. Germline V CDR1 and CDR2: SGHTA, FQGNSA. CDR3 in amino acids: CASSSGRGGVYGYTF. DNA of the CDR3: TGTGCCAGCAGCTCTGGTCGGGGAGGGGTCTATGGCTACACCTTC.

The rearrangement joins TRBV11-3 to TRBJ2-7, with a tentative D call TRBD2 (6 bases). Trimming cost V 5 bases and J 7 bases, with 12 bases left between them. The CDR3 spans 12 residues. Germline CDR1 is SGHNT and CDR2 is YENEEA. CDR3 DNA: TGTGCCAGCAGCCCCCCCGGAGGGGAGCAGTACTTC. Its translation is CASSPPGGEQYF.

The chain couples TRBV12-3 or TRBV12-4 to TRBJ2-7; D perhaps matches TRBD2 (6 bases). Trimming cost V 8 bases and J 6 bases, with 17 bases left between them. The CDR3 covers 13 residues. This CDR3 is CASAFPPGVEQYF. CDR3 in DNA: TGTGCCAGCGCCTTTCCTCCGGGAGTCGAGCAGTACTTC.

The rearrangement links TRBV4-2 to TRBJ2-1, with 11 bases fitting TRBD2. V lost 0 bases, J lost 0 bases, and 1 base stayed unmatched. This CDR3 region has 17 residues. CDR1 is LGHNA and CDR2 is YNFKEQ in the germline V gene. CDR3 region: CASSQDSGRASYNEQFF. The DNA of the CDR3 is TGTGCCAGCAGCCAAGATAGCGGGAGGGCCTCCTACAATGAGCAGTTCTTC.

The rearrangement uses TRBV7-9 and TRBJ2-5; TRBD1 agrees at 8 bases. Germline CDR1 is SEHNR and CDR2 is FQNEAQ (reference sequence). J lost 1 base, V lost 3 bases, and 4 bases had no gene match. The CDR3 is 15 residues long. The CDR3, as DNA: TGTGCCAGCAGCTTGACCGGGACAGGCCAAGAGACCCAGTACTTC. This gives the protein CASSLTGTGQETQYF.

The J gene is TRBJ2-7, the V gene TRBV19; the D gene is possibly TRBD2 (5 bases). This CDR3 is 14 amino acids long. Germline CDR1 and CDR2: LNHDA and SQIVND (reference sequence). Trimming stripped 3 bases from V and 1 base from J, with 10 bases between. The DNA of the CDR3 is TGTGCCAGTAGTATGAACCGGGATTCCTACGAGCAGTACTTC. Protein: CASSMNRDSYEQYF. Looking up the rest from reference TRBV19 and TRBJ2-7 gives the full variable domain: DGGITQSPKYLFRKEGQNVTLSCEQNLNHDAMYWYRQDPGQGLRLIYYSQIVNDFQKGDIAEGYSVSREKKESFPLTVTSAQKNPTAFYLCASSMNRDSYEQYFGPGTRLTVT.

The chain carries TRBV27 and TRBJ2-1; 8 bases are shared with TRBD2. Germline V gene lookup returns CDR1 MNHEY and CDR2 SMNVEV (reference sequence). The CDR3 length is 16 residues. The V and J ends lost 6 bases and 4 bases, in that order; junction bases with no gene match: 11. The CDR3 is CASSPMGGRPYNEQFF. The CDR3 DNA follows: TGTGCCAGCAGCCCAATGGGCGGGAGGCCGTACAATGAGCAGTTCTTC.

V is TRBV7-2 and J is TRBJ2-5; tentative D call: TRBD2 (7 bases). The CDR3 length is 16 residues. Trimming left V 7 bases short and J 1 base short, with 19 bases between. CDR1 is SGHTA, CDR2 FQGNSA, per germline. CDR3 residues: CASNPRGGQGQETQYF. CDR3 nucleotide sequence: TGTGCCAGCAACCCTAGGGGGGGGCAGGGCCAAGAGACCCAGTACTTC.

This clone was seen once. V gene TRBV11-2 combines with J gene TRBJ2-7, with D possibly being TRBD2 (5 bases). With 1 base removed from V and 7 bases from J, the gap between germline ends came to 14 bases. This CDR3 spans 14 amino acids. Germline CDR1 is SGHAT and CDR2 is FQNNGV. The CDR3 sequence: CASSLVSDPGEQYF. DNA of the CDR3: TGTGCCAGCAGCTTAGTATCGGACCCGGGGGAGCAGTACTTC.

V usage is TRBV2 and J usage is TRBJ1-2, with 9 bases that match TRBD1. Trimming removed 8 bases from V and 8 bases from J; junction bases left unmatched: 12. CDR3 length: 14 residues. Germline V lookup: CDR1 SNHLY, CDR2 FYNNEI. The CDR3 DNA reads TGTGCCAGCCGGATAGGACAGGGGCATGGGGGCTACACCTTC. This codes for CASRIGQGHGGYTF.

In DNA form, the CDR3 reads TGTGCCAGCAGCTTGGACGAGGTTAACTATGGCTACACCTTC. This encodes CASSLDEVNYGYTF. The J gene is TRBJ1-2, the V gene TRBV5-5; D gene ambiguous. The V end lost 0 bases, the J end lost 1 base, and 7 bases lay between the germline ends. In germline, CDR1 is SGHKS, CDR2 YYEKEE (reference sequence). The CDR3 sequence is 14 residues long.

The CDR3 loop is CASSDTESNQPQHF. In DNA form, the CDR3 reads TGTGCCAGCAGTGATACTGAGAGCAATCAGCCCCAGCATTTT. The chain has TRBV2 and TRBJ1-5; D uncertain. The germline V and J ends were trimmed by 3 bases and 1 base, with 7 bases remaining between them. The CDR3 extends over 14 amino acids. Germline assignment: CDR1 SNHLY and CDR2 FYNNEI.

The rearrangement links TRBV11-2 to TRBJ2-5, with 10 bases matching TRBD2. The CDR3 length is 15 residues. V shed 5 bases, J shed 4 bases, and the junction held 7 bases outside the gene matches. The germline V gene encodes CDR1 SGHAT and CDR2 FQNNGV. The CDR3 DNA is TGTGCCAGCAGCCCTCTAGCGGGGGCTGGAGAGACCCAGTACTTC. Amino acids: CASSPLAGAGETQYF.

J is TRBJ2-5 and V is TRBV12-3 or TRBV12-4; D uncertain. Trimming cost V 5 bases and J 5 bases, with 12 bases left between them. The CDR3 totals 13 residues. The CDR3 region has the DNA TGTGCCAGCAGTCCGACAAACATGGAGACCCAGTACTTC. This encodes CASSPTNMETQYF.

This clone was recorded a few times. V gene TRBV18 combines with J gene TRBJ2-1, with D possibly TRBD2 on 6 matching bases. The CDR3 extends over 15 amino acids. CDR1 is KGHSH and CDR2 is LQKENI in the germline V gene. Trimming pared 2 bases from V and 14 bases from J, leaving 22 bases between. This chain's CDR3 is CASSPGADPRLGKFF. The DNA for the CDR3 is TGTGCCAGCTCACCAGGGGCCGACCCTCGACTAGGAAAGTTCTTC.

CDR3 coding DNA: TGTGCCAGCAGTTCCAACGAGGGGGCGGTTAATTCACCCCTCCACTTT. As protein: CASSSNEGAVNSPLHF. V usage is TRBV28 and J usage is TRBJ1-6; 7 nucleotides agree with TRBD1. Germline CDR1 and CDR2: MDHEN and SYDVKM. The ends lost 4 bases at V and 6 bases at J; junction bases unmatched: 9. This CDR3 is built from 16 residues.

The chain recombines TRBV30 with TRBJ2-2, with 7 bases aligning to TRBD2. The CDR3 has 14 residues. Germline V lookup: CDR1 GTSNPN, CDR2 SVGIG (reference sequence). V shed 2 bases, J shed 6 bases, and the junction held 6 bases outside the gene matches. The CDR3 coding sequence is TGTGCCTGGAGTTGGACTAGTCAAGCCGGGGAGCTGTTTTTT. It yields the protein CAWSWTSQAGELFF.

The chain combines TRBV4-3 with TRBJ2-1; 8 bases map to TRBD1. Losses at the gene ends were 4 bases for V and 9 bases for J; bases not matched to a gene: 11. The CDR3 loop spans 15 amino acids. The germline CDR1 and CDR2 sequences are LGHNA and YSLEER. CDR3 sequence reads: CASSPGKQGAVEQFF. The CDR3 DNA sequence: TGCGCCAGCAGCCCAGGAAAGCAGGGGGCAGTTGAGCAGTTCTTC.

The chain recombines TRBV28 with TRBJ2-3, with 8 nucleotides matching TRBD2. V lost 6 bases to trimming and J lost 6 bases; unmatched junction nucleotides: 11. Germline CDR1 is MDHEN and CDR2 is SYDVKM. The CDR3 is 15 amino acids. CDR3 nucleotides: TGTGCCAGCAGCCCGGCGCTAGCGGGTGGTGATACGCAGTATTTT. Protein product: CASSPALAGGDTQYF.